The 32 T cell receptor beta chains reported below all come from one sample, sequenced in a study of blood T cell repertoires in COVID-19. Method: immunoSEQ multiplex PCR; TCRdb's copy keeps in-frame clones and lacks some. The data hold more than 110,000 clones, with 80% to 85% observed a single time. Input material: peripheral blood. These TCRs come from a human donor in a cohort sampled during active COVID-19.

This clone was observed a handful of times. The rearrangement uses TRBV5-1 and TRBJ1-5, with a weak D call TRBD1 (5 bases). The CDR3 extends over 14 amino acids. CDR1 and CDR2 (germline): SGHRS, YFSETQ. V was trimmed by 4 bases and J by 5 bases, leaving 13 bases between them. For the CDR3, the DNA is TGCGCCAGCAGCCCCGACGGGGGGGATCAGCCCCAGCATTTT. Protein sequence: CASSPDGGDQPQHF. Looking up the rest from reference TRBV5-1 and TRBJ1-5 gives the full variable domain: KAGVTQTPRYLIKTRGQQVTLSCSPISGHRSVSWYQQTPGQGLQFLFEYFSETQRNKGNFPGRFSGRQFSNSRSEMNVSTLELGDSALYLCASSPDGGDQPQHFGDGTRLSIL.

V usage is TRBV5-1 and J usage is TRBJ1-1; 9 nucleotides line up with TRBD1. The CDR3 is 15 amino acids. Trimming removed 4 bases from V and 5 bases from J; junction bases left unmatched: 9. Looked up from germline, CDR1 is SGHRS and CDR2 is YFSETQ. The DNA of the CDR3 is TGCGCCAGCAGCGTAGTACAGGGGGCGAGGACTGAAGCTTTCTTT. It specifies CASSVVQGARTEAFF.

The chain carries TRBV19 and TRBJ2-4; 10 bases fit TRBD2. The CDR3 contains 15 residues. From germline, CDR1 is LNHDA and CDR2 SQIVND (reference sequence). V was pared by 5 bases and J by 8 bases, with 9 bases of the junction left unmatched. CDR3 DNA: TGTGCCAGTAGTTCTCAAGCGGGGGGGAGCGACATTCAGTACTTC. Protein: CASSSQAGGSDIQYF.

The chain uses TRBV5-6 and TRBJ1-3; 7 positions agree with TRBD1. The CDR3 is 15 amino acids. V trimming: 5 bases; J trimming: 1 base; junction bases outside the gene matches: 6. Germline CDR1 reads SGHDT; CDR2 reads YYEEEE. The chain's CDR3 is CASRSGGESGNTIYF. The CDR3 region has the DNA TGTGCCAGCAGGTCAGGGGGAGAGTCTGGAAACACCATATATTTT.

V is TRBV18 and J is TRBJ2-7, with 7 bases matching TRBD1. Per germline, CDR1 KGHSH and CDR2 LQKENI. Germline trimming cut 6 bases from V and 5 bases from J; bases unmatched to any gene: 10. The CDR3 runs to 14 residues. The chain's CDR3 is CASSPGQRMDEQYF. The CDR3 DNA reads TGTGCCAGCTCTCCGGGACAGCGTATGGACGAGCAGTACTTC.

The chain's CDR3 is CASSLTGQGYEQYF. DNA for the CDR3: TGCGCCAGCAGCTTGACAGGACAGGGGTACGAGCAGTACTTC. The rearrangement links TRBV5-1 to TRBJ2-7; TRBD1 agrees at 9 bases. V shed 1 base and J 4 bases; nucleotides not matched to a gene: 3. Germline V gene lookup returns CDR1 SGHRS and CDR2 YFSETQ. The CDR3 consists of 14 residues.

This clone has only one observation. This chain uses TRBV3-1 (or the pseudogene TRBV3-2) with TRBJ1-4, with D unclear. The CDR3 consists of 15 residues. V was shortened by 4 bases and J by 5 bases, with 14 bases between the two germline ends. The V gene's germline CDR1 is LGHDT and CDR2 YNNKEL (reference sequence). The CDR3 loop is CASSPILELNEKLFF. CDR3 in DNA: TGTGCCAGCAGCCCAATTCTGGAGCTCAATGAAAAACTGTTTTTT.

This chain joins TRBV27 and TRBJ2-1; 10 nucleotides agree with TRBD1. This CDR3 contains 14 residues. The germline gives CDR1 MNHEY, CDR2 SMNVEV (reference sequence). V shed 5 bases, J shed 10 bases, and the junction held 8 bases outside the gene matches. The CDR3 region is CASSKDRGRWEQFF. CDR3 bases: TGTGCCAGCAGTAAGGACAGGGGGAGGTGGGAGCAGTTCTTC.

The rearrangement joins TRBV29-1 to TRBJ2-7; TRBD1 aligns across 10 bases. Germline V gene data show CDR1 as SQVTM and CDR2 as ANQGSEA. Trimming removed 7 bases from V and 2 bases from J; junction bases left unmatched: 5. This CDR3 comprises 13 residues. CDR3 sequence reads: CSAEGTGAYEQYF. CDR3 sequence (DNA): TGCAGCGCCGAAGGGACAGGGGCCTACGAGCAGTACTTC.

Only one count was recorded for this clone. The CDR3, as DNA: TGTGCCAGCAGCTTGGGTGGGGCCAAGAACACTGAAGCTTTCTTT. As protein: CASSLGGAKNTEAFF. The V gene is TRBV5-6, the J gene TRBJ1-1, with TRBD1 as a possible D gene (5 bases). With 0 bases removed from V and 1 base from J, the gap between germline ends came to 10 bases. From germline, CDR1 is SGHDT and CDR2 YYEEEE. CDR3 length: 15 amino acids.

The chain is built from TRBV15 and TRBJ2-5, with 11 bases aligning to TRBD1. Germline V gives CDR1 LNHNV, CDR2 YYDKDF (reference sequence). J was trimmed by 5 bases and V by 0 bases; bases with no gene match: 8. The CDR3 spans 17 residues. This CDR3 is CATSRDQGTGGRETQYF. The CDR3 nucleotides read TGTGCCACCAGCAGAGACCAGGGGACAGGGGGGCGGGAGACCCAGTACTTC.

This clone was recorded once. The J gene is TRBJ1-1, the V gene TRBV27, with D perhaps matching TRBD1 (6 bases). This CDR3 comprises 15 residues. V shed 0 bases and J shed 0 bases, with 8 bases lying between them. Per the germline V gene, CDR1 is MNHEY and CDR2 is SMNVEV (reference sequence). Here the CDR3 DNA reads TGTGCCAGCAGTTTATCGGACAGATTGAACACTGAAGCTTTCTTT. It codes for CASSLSDRLNTEAFF.

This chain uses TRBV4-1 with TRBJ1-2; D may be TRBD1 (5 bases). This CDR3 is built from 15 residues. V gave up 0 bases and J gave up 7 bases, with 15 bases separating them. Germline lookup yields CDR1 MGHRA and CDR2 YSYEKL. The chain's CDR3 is CASSQDPGGVGGYTF. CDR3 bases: TGCGCCAGCAGCCAAGATCCAGGAGGGGTTGGTGGCTACACCTTC.

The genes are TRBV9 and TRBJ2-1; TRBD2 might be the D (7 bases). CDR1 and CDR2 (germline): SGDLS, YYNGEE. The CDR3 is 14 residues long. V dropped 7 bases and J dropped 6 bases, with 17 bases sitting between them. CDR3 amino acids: CASSGGASINEQFF. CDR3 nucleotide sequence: TGTGCCAGCTCTGGGGGGGCATCCATCAATGAGCAGTTCTTC.

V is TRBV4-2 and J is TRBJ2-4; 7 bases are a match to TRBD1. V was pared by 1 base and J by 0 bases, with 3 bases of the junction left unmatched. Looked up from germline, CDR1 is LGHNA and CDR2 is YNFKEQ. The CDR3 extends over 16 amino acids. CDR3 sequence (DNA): TGTGCCAGCAGCCAAGGGGACAGAATAGCCAAAAACATTCAGTACTTC. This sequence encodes CASSQGDRIAKNIQYF.

The CDR3 spells CASSESYGVNEQYF. The CDR3 coding sequence is TGTGCCAGCAGTGAAAGCTACGGGGTTAATGAGCAGTACTTC. This sequence joins TRBV6-1 and TRBJ2-7; D is possibly TRBD2 (5 bases). V was pared by 2 bases and J by 7 bases, with 15 bases between. This CDR3 has 14 residues. CDR1 is MNHNS, CDR2 SASEGT, per germline.

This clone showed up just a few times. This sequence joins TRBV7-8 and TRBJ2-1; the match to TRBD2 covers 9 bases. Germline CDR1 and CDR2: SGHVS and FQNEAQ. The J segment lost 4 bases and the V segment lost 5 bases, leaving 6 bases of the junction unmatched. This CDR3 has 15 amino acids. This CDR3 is CASSRAGGPYNEQFF. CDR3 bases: TGTGCCAGCAGCCGAGCGGGGGGACCATACAATGAGCAGTTCTTC. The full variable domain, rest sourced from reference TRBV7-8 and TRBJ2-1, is GAGVSQSPRYKVAKRGQDVALRCDPISGHVSLFWYQQALGQGPEFLTYFQNEAQLDKSGLPSDRFFAERPEGSVSTLKIQRTQQEDSAVYLCASSRAGGPYNEQFFGPGTRLTVL.

CDR3 loop: CASSVRQVGNTEAFF. The CDR3 region has the DNA TGTGCCAGCAGCGTACGACAGGTTGGGAACACTGAAGCTTTCTTT. The gene calls are TRBV7-2 and TRBJ1-1; a weak D match, TRBD1 (6 bases). The germline V and J ends were trimmed by 5 bases and 1 base, with 14 bases remaining between them. Germline CDR1 is SGHTA and CDR2 is FQGNSA. This CDR3 spans 15 amino acids.

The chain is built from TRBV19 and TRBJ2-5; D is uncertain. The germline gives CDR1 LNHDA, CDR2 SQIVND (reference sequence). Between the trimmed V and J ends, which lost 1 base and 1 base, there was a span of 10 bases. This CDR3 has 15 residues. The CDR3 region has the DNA TGTGCCAGTAGTATAGCCGCGCTTCCCCAAGAGACCCAGTACTTC. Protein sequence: CASSIAALPQETQYF.

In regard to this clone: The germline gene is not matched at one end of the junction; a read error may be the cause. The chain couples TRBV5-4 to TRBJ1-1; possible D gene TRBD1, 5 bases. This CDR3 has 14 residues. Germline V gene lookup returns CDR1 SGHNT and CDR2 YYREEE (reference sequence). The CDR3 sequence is CASNLNTGNTEAFF. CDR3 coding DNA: TGTGCCAGCAACTTGAACACAGGGAACACTGAAGCTTTCTTT.

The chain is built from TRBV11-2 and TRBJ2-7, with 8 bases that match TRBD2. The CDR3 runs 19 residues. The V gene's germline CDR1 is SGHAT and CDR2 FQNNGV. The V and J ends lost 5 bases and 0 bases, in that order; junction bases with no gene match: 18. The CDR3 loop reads CASSPSGGGTGLNSYEQYF. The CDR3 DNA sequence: TGTGCCAGCAGCCCGAGCGGGGGTGGCACAGGGCTGAACTCCTACGAGCAGTACTTC.

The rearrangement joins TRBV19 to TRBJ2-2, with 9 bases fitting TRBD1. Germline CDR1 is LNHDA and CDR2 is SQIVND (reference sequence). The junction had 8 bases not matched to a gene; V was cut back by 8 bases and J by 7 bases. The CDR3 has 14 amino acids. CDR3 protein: CASGNRGHGGELFF. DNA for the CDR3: TGTGCCAGTGGGAACAGGGGGCATGGCGGGGAGCTGTTTTTT.

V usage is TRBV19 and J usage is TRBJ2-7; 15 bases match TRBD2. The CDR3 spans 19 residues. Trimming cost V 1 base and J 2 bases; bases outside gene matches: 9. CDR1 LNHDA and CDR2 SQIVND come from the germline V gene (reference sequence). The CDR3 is CASSIARTSGGVLTYEQYF. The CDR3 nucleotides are TGTGCCAGTAGTATAGCCCGGACTAGCGGGGGGGTCTTAACCTACGAGCAGTACTTC. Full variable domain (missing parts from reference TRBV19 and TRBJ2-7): DGGITQSPKYLFRKEGQNVTLSCEQNLNHDAMYWYRQDPGQGLRLIYYSQIVNDFQKGDIAEGYSVSREKKESFPLTVTSAQKNPTAFYLCASSIARTSGGVLTYEQYFGPGTRLTVT.

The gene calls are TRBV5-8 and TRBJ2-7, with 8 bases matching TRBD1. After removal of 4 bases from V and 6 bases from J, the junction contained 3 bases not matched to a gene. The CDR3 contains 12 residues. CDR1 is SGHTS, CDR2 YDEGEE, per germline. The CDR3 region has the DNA TGTGCCAGCAGCGACGACAGGGGCGAGCAGTACTTC. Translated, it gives CASSDDRGEQYF.

This CDR3 reads CASSPLGQGSSSYNSPLHF. The CDR3 bases are TGTGCCAGCTCACCACTGGGACAGGGGTCCAGCTCCTATAATTCACCCCTCCACTTT. The chain combines TRBV18 with TRBJ1-6; 10 bases are a match to TRBD1. The CDR3 extends over 19 amino acids. V lost 1 base to trimming and J lost 0 bases; unmatched junction nucleotides: 6. Germline lookup yields CDR1 KGHSH and CDR2 LQKENI.

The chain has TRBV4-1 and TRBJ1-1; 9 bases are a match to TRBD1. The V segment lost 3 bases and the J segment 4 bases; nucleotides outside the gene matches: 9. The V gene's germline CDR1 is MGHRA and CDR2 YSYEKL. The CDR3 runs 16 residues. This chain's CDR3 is CASSHLPTGGGTEAFF. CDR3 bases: TGCGCCAGCAGCCACCTCCCGACAGGGGGGGGCACTGAAGCTTTCTTT.

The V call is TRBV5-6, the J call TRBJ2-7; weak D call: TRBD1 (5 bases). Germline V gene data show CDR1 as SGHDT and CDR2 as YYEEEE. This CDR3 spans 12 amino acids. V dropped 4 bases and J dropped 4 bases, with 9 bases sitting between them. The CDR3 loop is CASSRQFYEQYF. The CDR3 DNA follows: TGTGCCAGCAGCCGACAGTTTTACGAGCAGTACTTC. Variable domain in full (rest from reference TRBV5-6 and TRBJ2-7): DAGVTQSPTHLIKTRGQQVTLRCSPKSGHDTVSWYQQALGQGPQFIFQYYEEEERQRGNFPDRFSGHQFPNYSSELNVNALLLGDSALYLCASSRQFYEQYFGPGTRLTVT.

CDR3 residues: CASSQEEGRPLQYF. CDR3 coding DNA: TGCGCCAGCAGCCAAGAAGAGGGCCGGCCGCTTCAGTACTTC. V and J are TRBV4-1 and TRBJ2-4, with D perhaps TRBD2 (5 bases). The V and J ends lost 0 bases and 11 bases respectively, with 14 bases between them. The CDR3 is 14 amino acids. The germline gives CDR1 MGHRA, CDR2 YSYEKL.

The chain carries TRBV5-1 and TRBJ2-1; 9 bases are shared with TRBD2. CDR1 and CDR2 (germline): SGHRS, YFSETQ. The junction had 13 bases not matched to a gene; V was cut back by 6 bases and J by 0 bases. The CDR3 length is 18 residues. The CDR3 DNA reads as TGCGCCAGCACCCCGGGGCTAGCGGGGCCGAGCTCCTACAATGAGCAGTTCTTC. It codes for CASTPGLAGPSSYNEQFF.

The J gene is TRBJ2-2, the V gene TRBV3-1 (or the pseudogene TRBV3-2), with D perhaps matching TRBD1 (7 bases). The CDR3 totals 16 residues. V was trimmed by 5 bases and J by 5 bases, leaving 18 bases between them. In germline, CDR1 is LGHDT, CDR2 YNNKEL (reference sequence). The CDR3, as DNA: TGTGCCAGCAGCTTCCGGGCCGCAGGGGGGACCGGGGAGCTGTTTTTT. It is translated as CASSFRAAGGTGELFF.

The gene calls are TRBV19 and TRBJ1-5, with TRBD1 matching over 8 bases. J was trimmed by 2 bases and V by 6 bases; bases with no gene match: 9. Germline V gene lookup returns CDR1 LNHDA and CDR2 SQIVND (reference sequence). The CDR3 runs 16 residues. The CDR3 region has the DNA TGTGCCAGTAGCCACCAGCAGACAGGGGGCAATCAGCCCCAGCATTTT. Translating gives CASSHQQTGGNQPQHF. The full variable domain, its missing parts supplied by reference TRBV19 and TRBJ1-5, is DGGITQSPKYLFRKEGQNVTLSCEQNLNHDAMYWYRQDPGQGLRLIYYSQIVNDFQKGDIAEGYSVSREKKESFPLTVTSAQKNPTAFYLCASSHQQTGGNQPQHFGDGTRLSIL.

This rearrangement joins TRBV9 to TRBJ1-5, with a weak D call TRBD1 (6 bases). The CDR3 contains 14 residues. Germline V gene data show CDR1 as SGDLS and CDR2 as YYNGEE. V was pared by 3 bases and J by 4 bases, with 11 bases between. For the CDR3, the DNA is TGTGCCAGCAGCGGGGGGCAGACGAATCAGCCCCAGCATTTT. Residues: CASSGGQTNQPQHF.